This passage covers 27 T cell receptor beta chains from one sample sequenced in a study. TCRdb re-derived calls from the RT-PCR reads in MiXCR, one entry per CDR3 protein. The table has more than 600,000 distinct CDR3 sequences, 12% to 15% seen once; the top ten hold 3.6%. The sequencing input was memory CD4+ T cells from blood. The receptor source for this set is a female donor in good health, serving as a healthy control.

The chain recombines TRBV2 with TRBJ2-2, with D unclear. Trimming took off 6 bases at V and 8 bases at J, with 10 bases between the two ends. Germline values: CDR1 SNHLY, CDR2 FYNNEI. This CDR3 spans 12 amino acids. CDR3: CASRDRGGELFF. The CDR3 region has the DNA TGTGCCAGCAGGGACCGAGGAGGGGAGCTGTTTTTT. Using reference TRBV2 and TRBJ2-2 for the parts outside the CDR3, the full variable domain is EPEVTQTPSHQVTQMGQEVILRCVPISNHLYFYWYRQILGQKVEFLVSFYNNEISEKSEIFDDQFSVERPDGSNFTLKIRSTKLEDSAMYFCASRDRGGELFFGEGSRLTVL.

This clonotype was counted at least ten times. V usage is TRBV29-1 and J usage is TRBJ2-6; D uncertain. The CDR3 runs 13 residues. Trimming took 4 bases from V and 0 from J, leaving 4 bases between them. The germline CDR1 and CDR2 sequences are SQVTM and ANQGSEA. The CDR3 DNA is TGCAGCGTTGGCATCTCTGGGGCCAACGTCCTGACTTTC. It encodes CSVGISGANVLTF.

The chain uses TRBV7-2 and TRBJ2-7; no reliable D call. CDR3 size: 12 residues. V was shortened by 2 bases and J by 3 bases, with 5 bases between the two germline ends. The V gene's germline CDR1 is SGHTA and CDR2 FQGNSA. The CDR3 sequence is CASSLPFYEQYF. The CDR3 coding sequence is TGTGCCAGCAGCTTACCCTTCTACGAGCAGTACTTC.

V gene TRBV7-9 combines with J gene TRBJ1-3; D unclear. CDR1 is SEHNR, CDR2 FQNEAQ, per germline (reference sequence). V lost 2 bases and J 0 bases, leaving 8 bases between the germline ends. CDR3 length: 15 residues. The CDR3 loop reads CASSLRQSSGNTIYF. The CDR3 nucleotides read TGTGCCAGCAGCTTAAGGCAGAGCTCTGGAAACACCATATATTTT.

This clonotype was observed at least ten times. The chain couples TRBV20-1 to TRBJ1-2; TRBD1 aligns across 7 bases. The ends lost 3 bases at V and 4 bases at J; junction bases unmatched: 5. This CDR3 contains 13 residues. CDR1 is DFQATT and CDR2 is SNEGSKA in the germline V gene (reference sequence). CDR3 in DNA: TGCAGTGCTAGCCCTCGACAGGGCTATGGCTACACCTTC. This sequence encodes CSASPRQGYGYTF.

The chain uses TRBV20-1 and TRBJ2-7, with 9 bases lining up with TRBD1. This CDR3 has 14 residues. V shed 3 bases and J 5 bases; nucleotides not matched to a gene: 8. Germline assignment: CDR1 DFQATT and CDR2 SNEGSKA (reference sequence). CDR3 residues: CSASSGTGTNEQYF. DNA of the CDR3: TGCAGTGCTAGCTCCGGGACAGGGACCAACGAGCAGTACTTC.

This clonotype was detected only a few times. This chain joins TRBV29-1 and TRBJ2-4; TRBD1 matches at 7 bases. Looked up from germline, CDR1 is SQVTM and CDR2 is ANQGSEA. CDR3 size: 16 residues. The J segment lost 0 bases and the V segment lost 6 bases, leaving 11 bases of the junction unmatched. In DNA form, the CDR3 reads TGCAGCGTCATCCTATGGGGACAGCTAGCCAAAAACATTCAGTACTTC. Amino acid sequence: CSVILWGQLAKNIQYF.

The sample holds many counts of this clonotype. This chain links TRBV7-2 with TRBJ1-4; D not certain. This CDR3 has 11 amino acids. Germline loops: CDR1 SGHTA, CDR2 FQGNSA. Trimming left V 6 bases short and J 5 bases short, with 4 bases between. In DNA, the CDR3 is TGTGCCAGCAGTTTGAATGAAAAACTGTTTTTT. Translated, it gives CASSLNEKLFF.

The chain couples TRBV27 to TRBJ2-7; TRBD1 agrees at 12 bases. The J segment lost 6 bases and the V segment lost 5 bases, leaving 8 bases of the junction unmatched. CDR1 is MNHEY and CDR2 is SMNVEV in the germline V gene (reference sequence). CDR3 length: 15 residues. The CDR3 DNA follows: TGTGCCAGCAGTGGATCCGGGACAGGGGGCTCCGAGCAGTACTTC. Protein product: CASSGSGTGGSEQYF.

V gene TRBV20-1 combines with J gene TRBJ1-4; D is undetermined. Germline assignment: CDR1 DFQATT and CDR2 SNEGSKA (reference sequence). The CDR3 covers 13 residues. Trimming removed 6 bases from V and 0 bases from J, with 8 bases in between. CDR3 in DNA: TGCAGTGCCTTCTACTCAACTAATGAAAAACTGTTTTTT. Translation gives CSAFYSTNEKLFF.

This clonotype has only a few counts. This rearrangement joins TRBV7-3 to TRBJ1-2; possibly TRBD1 for D (5 bases). Trimming took 5 bases from V and 8 from J, leaving 15 bases between them. CDR3 size: 13 residues. Germline lookup yields CDR1 SGHTA and CDR2 FQGTGA. This chain's CDR3 is CASSLGPGRGYTF. CDR3 sequence (DNA): TGTGCCAGCAGCCTAGGGCCAGGGCGAGGCTACACCTTC. Combining the CDR3 with reference TRBV7-3 and TRBJ1-2 gives the whole variable domain GAGVSQTPSNKVTEKGKYVELRCDPISGHTALYWYRQSLGQGPEFLIYFQGTGAADDSGLPNDRFFAVRPEGSVSTLKIQRTERGDSAVYLCASSLGPGRGYTFGSGTRLTVV.

This clonotype was seen a handful of times. This rearrangement joins TRBV6-1 to TRBJ1-3; D is ambiguous. The CDR3 loop spans 16 amino acids. Trimming took 3 bases from V and 0 from J, leaving 12 bases between them. Germline values: CDR1 MNHNS, CDR2 SASEGT. The CDR3 spells CASSEGGAHSGNTIYF. In nucleotides, the CDR3 is TGTGCCAGCAGTGAGGGAGGCGCCCACTCTGGAAACACCATATATTTT.

Comment on this clonotype: Because it lacks the conserved phenylalanine or tryptophan at the end, this CDR3 is likely a read error. This chain connects TRBV4-3 to TRBJ2-3; the D is unclear. V was shortened by 2 bases and J by 2 bases, with 11 bases between the two germline ends. The CDR3 sequence is 15 residues long. Germline CDR1 is LGHNA and CDR2 is YSLEER. CDR3 region: CASSQLIDTTDTQYI. CDR3 DNA sequence: TGCGCCAGCAGCCAACTGATAGACACCACAGATACGCAGTATATT.

This clonotype showed up many times. This chain joins TRBV5-1 and TRBJ1-1; D is unresolved. The CDR3 length is 15 residues. CDR1 and CDR2 from the germline V gene are SGHRS and YFSETQ. V dropped 1 base and J dropped 1 base, with 11 bases sitting between them. This CDR3 is CASSLRVSPNTEAFF. For the CDR3, the DNA is TGCGCCAGCAGCTTGAGGGTCTCGCCGAACACTGAAGCTTTCTTT.

This clonotype occurred many times. The chain links TRBV7-2 to TRBJ1-1; no clear D gene. This CDR3 has 14 residues. CDR1 and CDR2 from the germline V gene are SGHTA and FQGNSA. Trimming removed 1 base from V and 6 bases from J, with 12 bases in between. CDR3 bases: TGTGCCAGCAGCTTAGAGCCGGCGGTGGCTGAAGCTTTCTTT. Residues: CASSLEPAVAEAFF.

The chain is built from TRBV4-3 and TRBJ2-5, with 7 bases matching TRBD2. In germline, CDR1 is LGHNA, CDR2 YSLEER. Trimming cost V 0 bases and J 7 bases; bases outside gene matches: 11. The CDR3 contains 16 residues. CDR3 DNA sequence: TGCGCCAGCAGCCAAGATCTACACGGAGTAGCGGGGACCCAGTACTTC. Translated, it gives CASSQDLHGVAGTQYF.

This clonotype was picked up many times. The rearrangement links TRBV20-1 to TRBJ2-5; 8 bases match TRBD1. From germline, CDR1 is DFQATT and CDR2 SNEGSKA (reference sequence). Trimming at V came to 4 bases and at J to 2 bases, leaving 9 bases not matched to a gene. The CDR3 is made up of 15 amino acids. The CDR3 sequence: CSATVGTGQQETQYF. CDR3 coding DNA: TGCAGTGCTACCGTAGGGACAGGACAGCAAGAGACCCAGTACTTC.

This clonotype turned up a few times. CDR3 sequence: CSVLPGQWDEQFF. DNA of the CDR3: TGCAGTGTCCTACCGGGTCAATGGGATGAGCAGTTCTTC. J is TRBJ2-1 and V is TRBV20-1; D is uncertain. Trimming removed 7 bases from V and 8 bases from J, with 18 bases in between. Germline-derived CDR1 and CDR2 are DFQATT and SNEGSKA (reference sequence). The CDR3 sequence is 13 residues long.

This clonotype was picked up many times. J is TRBJ2-3 and V is TRBV7-2; D is undetermined. The ends were cut back, 0 bases at V and 0 bases at J, with 10 bases in the middle. CDR1 is SGHTA, CDR2 FQGNSA, per germline. This CDR3 is built from 16 residues. The CDR3 loop reads CASSLALWSSTDTQYF. The CDR3 coding sequence is TGTGCCAGCAGCTTAGCGCTGTGGAGCAGCACAGATACGCAGTATTTT.

The chain is built from TRBV12-3 or TRBV12-4 and TRBJ2-3; 8 nucleotides line up with TRBD2. The CDR3 extends over 19 amino acids. V lost 5 bases and J lost 6; bases outside the gene matches: 22. CDR3 coding DNA: TGTGCCAGCAGTGGGCTAGCGGGTCCGCACGGAGGGGCCTACGATACGCAGTATTTT. Amino acids: CASSGLAGPHGGAYDTQYF.

This clonotype appeared a few times. No DNA is shown, since the ends of the CDR3 on it are uncertain; the CDR3 is the one TCRdb lists. The chain uses TRBV21-1 and TRBJ1-5. TRBV21-1 is annotated as a pseudogene. From its first to its last residue, the CDR3 has 17 amino acids. The CDR3 is CASSRAKVAVGNQPQHF.

This clonotype was seen ten or more times. This chain connects TRBV5-1 to TRBJ2-5; D tentatively reads TRBD1 or TRBD2 (5 bases each). Germline-derived CDR1 and CDR2 are SGHRS and YFSETQ. The CDR3 is made up of 16 amino acids. Trimming took 4 bases from V and 0 from J, leaving 16 bases between them. The CDR3 protein is CASSPGTGGYQETQYF. CDR3 in DNA: TGCGCCAGCAGCCCAGGGACCGGTGGGTACCAAGAGACCCAGTACTTC.

The gene calls are TRBV18 and TRBJ2-1; D is possibly TRBD1 or TRBD2 (5 bases each). Germline lookup yields CDR1 KGHSH and CDR2 LQKENI. V lost 6 bases to trimming and J lost 0 bases, with 15 bases between them. This CDR3 spans 16 amino acids. As DNA, the CDR3 is TGTGCCAGCTCCCGGGACGGCGATAGCTCCTACAATGAGCAGTTCTTC. Translation gives CASSRDGDSSYNEQFF.

The table lists this clonotype with many counts. This chain uses TRBV5-1 with TRBJ2-6; D perhaps matches TRBD1 (5 bases). CDR1 and CDR2 from the germline V gene are SGHRS and YFSETQ. Trimming cost V 2 bases and J 0 bases, with 12 bases left between them. The CDR3 sequence is 17 residues long. The DNA for the CDR3 is TGCGCCAGCAGCTTATCCCAGGGCTCCTCTGGGGCCAACGTCCTGACTTTC. Residues: CASSLSQGSSGANVLTF. Full variable domain (remainder filled in from reference TRBV5-1 and TRBJ2-6): KAGVTQTPRYLIKTRGQQVTLSCSPISGHRSVSWYQQTPGQGLQFLFEYFSETQRNKGNFPGRFSGRQFSNSRSEMNVSTLELGDSALYLCASSLSQGSSGANVLTFGAGSRLTVL.

The V call is TRBV6-2 or TRBV6-3, the J call TRBJ2-1; D possibly corresponds to TRBD1 (5 bases). V lost 2 bases and J lost 14, with 19 bases in between. Germline V gives CDR1 MNHEY, CDR2 SVGEGT. The CDR3 runs to 14 residues. This CDR3 reads CASSYKWGRSDKFF. The CDR3 coding sequence is TGTGCCAGCAGTTACAAATGGGGCAGGTCGGACAAGTTCTTC.

This clonotype has more than one count but fewer than ten. V usage is TRBV6-5 and J usage is TRBJ2-7, with unresolved D. The germline CDR1 and CDR2 sequences are MNHEY and SVGAGI. This CDR3 comprises 14 residues. V lost 2 bases and J lost 4, with 12 bases in between. CDR3 sequence: CASSYRVRLYEQYF. The CDR3 DNA reads TGTGCCAGCAGTTACCGGGTTCGCCTTTACGAGCAGTACTTC.

The chain uses TRBV7-2 and TRBJ1-4; 8 nucleotides align to TRBD1. Losses at the gene ends were 5 bases for V and 7 bases for J; bases not matched to a gene: 9. Germline CDR1 SGHTA, CDR2 FQGNSA. CDR3 length: 15 residues. The CDR3: CASSPGQAGAEKLFF. CDR3 nucleotides: TGTGCCAGCAGCCCGGGACAGGCCGGGGCTGAAAAACTGTTTTTT.